This T cell receptor beta chain was identified during a study of Graves' ophthalmopathy and Graves' hyperthyroidism. As for the study in general: Researchers classed hyperthyroidism as stable given no ophthalmopathy within 18 months of follow-up.

The germline CDR1 and CDR2 sequences are GTSNPN and SVGIG (reference sequence). This CDR3 has 16 residues. V was pared by 0 bases and J by 7 bases, with 19 bases between. RNA transcripts were the source from which TCR beta CDR3 regions were amplified. First-round RT-PCR with HTBI primers preceded a second-round multiplex PCR. One entry per CDR3 protein, called by TCRdb with MiXCR from the multiplex PCR reads. Counted here are about 600,000 distinct CDR3 sequences, under 45% occurring once; the ten biggest clones make up about 4%. This clonotype occurred a few times. Sequencing was done on a sample of peripheral blood or thyroid tissue (not recorded which). This sequence was found in an adult man with Graves' hyperthyroidism. The genes are TRBV30 and TRBJ1-5; D is ambiguous. The CDR3 sequence is CAWSVTGRRTAQPQHF. In DNA, the CDR3 is TGTGCCTGGAGTGTAACCGGACGGAGGACCGCACAGCCCCAGCATTTT.